These 20 T cell receptor beta chains came from one sample sequenced in a study of T cell responses to AZD1222 COVID-19 vaccine. The repertoire was sequenced with immunoSEQ multiplex PCR; TCRdb's copy has only in-frame clones and lacks some. The sample carries approximately 110,000 clones, roughly 90% recorded once. The sample consisted of peripheral blood, taken on day 0 of AZD1222 vaccination. The receptors were gathered from an adult in good health.

The chain uses TRBV11-3 and TRBJ2-2; 9 positions match TRBD2. J was trimmed by 8 bases and V by 4 bases; bases with no gene match: 8. Germline CDR1 is SGHNT and CDR2 is YENEEA. CDR3 length: 15 amino acids. The CDR3 loop is CASSSSGTSLGELFF. For the CDR3, the DNA is TGTGCCAGCAGCTCCTCCGGGACTAGCCTAGGGGAGCTGTTTTTT.

The rearrangement joins TRBV18 to TRBJ2-1, with D hard to call. Trimming took off 3 bases at V and 9 bases at J, with 6 bases between the two ends. This CDR3 comprises 11 residues. Germline values: CDR1 KGHSH, CDR2 LQKENI. The CDR3 DNA reads TGTGCCAGCTCACCGGCCCTTGAGCAGTTCTTC. Its translation: CASSPALEQFF.

The J gene is TRBJ2-2, the V gene TRBV28; 8 bases agree with TRBD1. Per the germline V gene, CDR1 is MDHEN and CDR2 is SYDVKM. The ends lost 5 bases at V and 3 bases at J; junction bases unmatched: 5. This CDR3 has 15 residues. CDR3 bases: TGTGCCAGCAGTCCCCGGACAGGGTACACCGGGGAGCTGTTTTTT. This sequence encodes CASSPRTGYTGELFF.

This chain connects TRBV9 to TRBJ1-6; D is uncertain. Trimming took off 3 bases at V and 0 bases at J, with 10 bases between the two ends. This CDR3 comprises 16 residues. CDR1 SGDLS and CDR2 YYNGEE come from the germline V gene. DNA for the CDR3: TGTGCCAGCAGCGGGGGAGCAAGCTCCTATAATTCACCCCTCCACTTT. This gives the protein CASSGGASSYNSPLHF.

V usage is TRBV7-8 and J usage is TRBJ1-2; D remains unclear. The CDR3 extends over 14 amino acids. Germline values: CDR1 SGHVS, CDR2 FQNEAQ. The V end lost 5 bases, the J end lost 3 bases, and 13 bases lay between the germline ends. In DNA form, the CDR3 reads TGTGCCAGCAGCAGCCGATTGGGGTACTATGGCTACACCTTC. Translated, it gives CASSSRLGYYGYTF.

This sequence joins TRBV6-2 or TRBV6-3 and TRBJ2-2; D is uncertain. Trimming pared 4 bases from V and 8 bases from J, leaving 8 bases between. The V gene's germline CDR1 is MNHEY and CDR2 SVGEGT. The CDR3 extends over 12 amino acids. The CDR3 here is CASSSLGGELFF. The CDR3 coding sequence is TGTGCCAGCAGTTCCCTAGGGGGGGAGCTGTTTTTT.

This clone was seen only once. V is TRBV28 and J is TRBJ2-7; D is possibly TRBD2 (8 bases). Germline V CDR1 and CDR2: MDHEN, SYDVKM. CDR3 length: 17 residues. V shed 5 bases and J shed 7 bases, with 27 bases lying between them. CDR3 protein: CASSLSSGTALREEQYF. In DNA form, the CDR3 reads TGTGCCAGCAGTCTAAGTAGCGGGACAGCCCTACGCGAGGAGCAGTACTTC.

This sequence joins TRBV21-1 and TRBJ2-7; the table's TRBD2 call for D was not verified on the DNA. TRBV21-1 is tagged as a pseudogene. This CDR3 has 16 amino acids. The CDR3 reads CASSKDLPPSSYEQYF. CDR3 in DNA: TGTGCCAGCAGCAAAGACTTGCCACCGAGCTCCTACGAGCAGTACTTC.

The V gene is TRBV7-9, the J gene TRBJ2-7, with D possibly being TRBD2 (5 bases). CDR3 length: 12 amino acids. CDR1 SEHNR and CDR2 FQNEAQ come from the germline V gene (reference sequence). Trimming left V 3 bases short and J 6 bases short, with 9 bases between. The DNA for the CDR3 is TGTGCCAGCAGCTTTCGCGGGCCCGAGCAGTACTTC. It yields the protein CASSFRGPEQYF.

This chain connects TRBV11-3 to TRBJ2-7, with a possible D match to TRBD1 (6 bases). The ends were cut back, 5 bases at V and 2 bases at J, with 13 bases in the middle. CDR3 length: 14 amino acids. Germline-derived CDR1 and CDR2 are SGHNT and YENEEA. The CDR3 sequence is CASSPRTAAYEQYF. The CDR3 DNA sequence: TGTGCCAGCAGCCCGCGGACAGCGGCCTACGAGCAGTACTTC.

This clone appeared once. The chain recombines TRBV18 with TRBJ1-3; the D gene is possibly TRBD1 (5 bases). Trimming left V 3 bases short and J 0 bases short, with 18 bases between. This CDR3 region has 18 residues. Germline CDR1 is KGHSH and CDR2 is LQKENI. CDR3 in DNA: TGTGCCAGCTCACCGTTCGAGGGGCGGACCCTCTCTGGAAACACCATATATTTT. Translation gives CASSPFEGRTLSGNTIYF.

V is TRBV3-1 (or the pseudogene TRBV3-2) and J is TRBJ2-7, with 9 bases matching TRBD1. Germline CDR1 LGHDT, CDR2 YNNKEL (reference sequence). The junction had 8 bases not matched to a gene; V was cut back by 4 bases and J by 7 bases. The CDR3 is made up of 14 amino acids. The CDR3 is CASSLGQGVLEQYF. For the CDR3, the DNA is TGTGCCAGCAGCCTGGGACAGGGCGTACTTGAGCAGTACTTC.

The V and J genes are TRBV4-3 and TRBJ2-7; tentative D call: TRBD1 (7 bases). Between the trimmed V and J ends, which lost 1 base and 5 bases, there was a span of 18 bases. There are 16 residues in the CDR3. The germline V gene has CDR1 LGHNA and CDR2 YSLEER. This chain's CDR3 is CASSQVVIQGGHEQYF. CDR3 nucleotide sequence: TGCGCCAGCAGCCAAGTCGTGATTCAGGGGGGCCACGAGCAGTACTTC.

The rearrangement joins TRBV29-1 to TRBJ1-2, with 12 bases aligning to TRBD1. V was clipped by 4 bases and J by 5 bases; unmatched bases: 14. Germline CDR1 SQVTM, CDR2 ANQGSEA. The CDR3 contains 17 residues. The CDR3 DNA is TGCAGCGTTGGAACGGGACAGGGGGCTCAAGCGAGGTATGGCTACACCTTC. It codes for CSVGTGQGAQARYGYTF.

V is TRBV10-1 and J is TRBJ2-7; weak D call: TRBD1 (5 bases). The CDR3 is made up of 15 amino acids. The V end was cut by 4 bases, the J end by 1 base, with 14 bases between. Germline V gives CDR1 WNHNN, CDR2 SYGVQD (reference sequence). In DNA, the CDR3 is TGCGCCAGCAGTGTAGGGGCACTGTATTCCTACGAGCAGTACTTC. It specifies CASSVGALYSYEQYF.

The gene calls are TRBV28 and TRBJ2-2, with TRBD2 matching over 8 bases. Trimming at V came to 3 bases and at J to 5 bases, leaving 8 bases not matched to a gene. This CDR3 has 16 amino acids. Germline V gene data show CDR1 as MDHEN and CDR2 as SYDVKM. The CDR3 is CASSFLMERETGELFF. CDR3 bases: TGTGCCAGCAGTTTCTTAATGGAGCGGGAGACCGGGGAGCTGTTTTTT. Based on the CDR3 plus reference TRBV28 and TRBJ2-2, the full variable domain is DVKVTQSSRYLVKRTGEKVFLECVQDMDHENMFWYRQDPGLGLRLIYFSYDVKMKEKGDIPEGYSVSREKKERFSLILESASTNQTSMYLCASSFLMERETGELFFGEGSRLTVL.

V is TRBV6-5 and J is TRBJ2-7; no clear D. The germline V gene has CDR1 MNHEY and CDR2 SVGAGI. The germline V and J ends were trimmed by 0 bases and 0 bases, with 9 bases remaining between them. The CDR3 contains 15 residues. CDR3 region: CASSYSSAYSYEQYF. Written as DNA, the CDR3 is TGTGCCAGCAGTTACTCGTCGGCTTACTCCTACGAGCAGTACTTC.

This clone was picked up one time. V and J are TRBV24-1 and TRBJ2-5; TRBD1 might be the D (6 bases). Trimming pared 4 bases from V and 3 bases from J, leaving 14 bases between. CDR3 length equals 15 residues. Germline CDR1 and CDR2: KGHDR and SFDVKD. For the CDR3, the DNA is TGTGCCACCAGTGAAAGGGCCAGGGGTGAAGAGACCCAGTACTTC. It specifies CATSERARGEETQYF.

The CDR3 DNA reads as TGTGCCAGCAGCGTAGTCGGGGGGGCGAGAACGCAGTATTTT. As protein: CASSVVGGARTQYF. V and J are TRBV9 and TRBJ2-3; 8 nucleotides match TRBD2. Per the germline V gene, CDR1 is SGDLS and CDR2 is YYNGEE. V trimming: 0 bases; J trimming: 9 bases; junction bases outside the gene matches: 6. The CDR3 extends over 14 amino acids.

The chain is built from TRBV24-1 and TRBJ1-1, with D unclear. CDR1 is KGHDR and CDR2 is SFDVKD in the germline V gene. V shed 0 bases and J shed 3 bases, with 4 bases lying between them. The length of the CDR3 is 13 residues. The DNA for the CDR3 is TGTGCCACCAGTGATTTGTCCTACACTGAAGCTTTCTTT. Its protein product is CATSDLSYTEAFF.